This T cell receptor (beta chain) was identified in a study of T cells after yellow fever vaccination. Study-level background: In the case of low-cell-number fractions, SMART-Seq v4 Ultra Low Input was used for preparation. Study-wide points: Weaker in magnitude, the secondary response showed a faster peak on day 5 versus 15.

The J segment lost 8 bases and the V segment lost 3 bases, leaving 9 bases of the junction unmatched. Germline CDR1 reads MNHEY; CDR2 reads SMNVEV (reference sequence). The CDR3 length is 16 residues. TCRdb itself ran the 5' RACE reads through MiXCR, one entry per CDR3 protein. This sample has some 600,000 distinct CDR3 sequences; about 12% occur once, and the top ten carry 14% to 15%. On this clonotype itself: Its antigen is currently unknown.

The rearrangement links TRBV27 to TRBJ2-1, with 11 nucleotides matching TRBD2. The receptor was isolated from a man younger than 40 who received the YFV17D yellow fever vaccine. This material consisted of PBMCs, taken on the day of the yellow fever booster vaccination. In DNA, the CDR3 is TGTGCCAGCAGTTTGACTATTGCTAGCGGGAGGTATGAGCAGTTCTTC. Its translation: CASSLTIASGRYEQFF.